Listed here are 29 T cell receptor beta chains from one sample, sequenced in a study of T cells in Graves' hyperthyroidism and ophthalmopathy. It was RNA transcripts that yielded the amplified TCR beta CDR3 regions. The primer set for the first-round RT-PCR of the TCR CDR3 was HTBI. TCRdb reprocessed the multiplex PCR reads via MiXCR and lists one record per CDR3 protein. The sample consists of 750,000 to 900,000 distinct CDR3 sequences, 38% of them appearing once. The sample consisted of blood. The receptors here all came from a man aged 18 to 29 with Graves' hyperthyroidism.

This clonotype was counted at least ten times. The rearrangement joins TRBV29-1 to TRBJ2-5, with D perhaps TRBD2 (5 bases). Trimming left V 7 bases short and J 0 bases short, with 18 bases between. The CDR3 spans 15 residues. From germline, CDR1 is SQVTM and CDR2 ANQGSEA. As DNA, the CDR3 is TGCAGCGGTGGTGGGCCCAGACTAAACCAAGAGACCCAGTACTTC. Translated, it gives CSGGGPRLNQETQYF.

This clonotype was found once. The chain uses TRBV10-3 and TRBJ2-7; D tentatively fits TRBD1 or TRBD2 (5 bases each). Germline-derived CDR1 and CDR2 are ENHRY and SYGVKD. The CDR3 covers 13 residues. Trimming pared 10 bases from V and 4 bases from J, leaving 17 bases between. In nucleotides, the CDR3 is TGTGCCACTTCCTTGGGGGTCGGGTACGAGCAGTACTTC. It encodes CATSLGVGYEQYF.

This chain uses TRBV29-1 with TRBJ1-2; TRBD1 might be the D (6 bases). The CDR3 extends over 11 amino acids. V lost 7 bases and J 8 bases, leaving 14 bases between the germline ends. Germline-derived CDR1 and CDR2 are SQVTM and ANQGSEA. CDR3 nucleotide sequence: TGCAGCGGAGAGGGGGAATTCGGCTACACCTTC. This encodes CSGEGEFGYTF.

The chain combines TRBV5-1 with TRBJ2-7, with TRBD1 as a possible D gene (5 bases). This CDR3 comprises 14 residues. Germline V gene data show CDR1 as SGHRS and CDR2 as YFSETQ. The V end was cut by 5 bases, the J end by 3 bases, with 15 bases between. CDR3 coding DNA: TGCGCCAGCAGGGACGGCAGGGCCCACTACGAGCAGTACTTC. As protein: CASRDGRAHYEQYF.

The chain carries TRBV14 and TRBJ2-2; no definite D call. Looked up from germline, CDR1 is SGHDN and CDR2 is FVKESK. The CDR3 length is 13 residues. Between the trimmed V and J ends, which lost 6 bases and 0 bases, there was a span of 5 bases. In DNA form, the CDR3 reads TGTGCCAGCAGGTGGACGAACACCGGGGAGCTGTTTTTT. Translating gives CASRWTNTGELFF. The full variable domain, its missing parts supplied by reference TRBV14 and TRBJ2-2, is EAGVTQFPSHSVIEKGQTVTLRCDPISGHDNLYWYRRVMGKEIKFLLHFVKESKQDESGMPNNRFLAERTGGTYSTLKVQPAELEDSGVYFCASRWTNTGELFFGEGSRLTVL.

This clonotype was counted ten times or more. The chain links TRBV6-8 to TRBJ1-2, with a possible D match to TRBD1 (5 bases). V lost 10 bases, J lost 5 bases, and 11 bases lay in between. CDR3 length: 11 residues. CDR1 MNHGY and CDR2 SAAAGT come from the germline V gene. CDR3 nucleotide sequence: TGTGCCACACCCCCAGGGTATGGCTACACCTTC. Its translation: CATPPGYGYTF.

The CDR3 nucleotides are TGTGCCAGCAGCTTACCGTTCGGGGGGCCGCTGTCAGTGGAGACCCAGTACTTC. As protein: CASSLPFGGPLSVETQYF. The rearrangement links TRBV7-2 to TRBJ2-5; possible D gene TRBD2, 7 bases. Trimming stripped 2 bases from V and 5 bases from J, with 24 bases between. CDR1 and CDR2 (germline): SGHTA, FQGNSA. The CDR3 sequence is 18 residues long.

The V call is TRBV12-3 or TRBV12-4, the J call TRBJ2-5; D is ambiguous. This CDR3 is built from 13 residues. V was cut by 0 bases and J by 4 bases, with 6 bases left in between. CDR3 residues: CASSLAAPETQYF. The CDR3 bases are TGTGCCAGCAGTTTAGCGGCGCCAGAGACCCAGTACTTC.

The CDR3 loop reads CSFRGQGGGETQYF. The CDR3 nucleotides read TGCAGCTTCCGGGGACAGGGAGGCGGGGAGACCCAGTACTTC. The chain is built from TRBV29-1 and TRBJ2-5, with 9 bases lining up with TRBD1. Looked up from germline, CDR1 is SQVTM and CDR2 is ANQGSEA. V lost 8 bases to trimming and J lost 5 bases; unmatched junction nucleotides: 12. The length of the CDR3 is 14 residues.

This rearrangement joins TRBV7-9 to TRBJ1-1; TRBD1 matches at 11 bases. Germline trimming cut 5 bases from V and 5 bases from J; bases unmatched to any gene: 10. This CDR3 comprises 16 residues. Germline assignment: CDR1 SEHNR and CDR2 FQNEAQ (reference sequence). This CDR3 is CASSPGQGAFGTEAFF. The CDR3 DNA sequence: TGTGCCAGCAGCCCCGGACAGGGGGCGTTTGGGACTGAAGCTTTCTTT.

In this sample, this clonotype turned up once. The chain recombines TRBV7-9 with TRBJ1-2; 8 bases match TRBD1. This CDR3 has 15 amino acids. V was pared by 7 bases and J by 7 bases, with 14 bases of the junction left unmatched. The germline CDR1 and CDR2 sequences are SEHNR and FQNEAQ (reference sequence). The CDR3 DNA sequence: TGTGCCAGCACCGCCTCGGACAGGGAAGGGAGTGGCTACACCTTC. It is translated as CASTASDREGSGYTF.

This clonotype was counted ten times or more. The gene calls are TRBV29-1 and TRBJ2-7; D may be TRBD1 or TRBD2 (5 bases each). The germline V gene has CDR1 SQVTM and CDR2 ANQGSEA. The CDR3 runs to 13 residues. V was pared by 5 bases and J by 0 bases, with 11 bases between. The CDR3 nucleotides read TGCAGCGTTCGGGGCAGTAGCTCCTACGAGCAGTACTTC. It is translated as CSVRGSSSYEQYF.

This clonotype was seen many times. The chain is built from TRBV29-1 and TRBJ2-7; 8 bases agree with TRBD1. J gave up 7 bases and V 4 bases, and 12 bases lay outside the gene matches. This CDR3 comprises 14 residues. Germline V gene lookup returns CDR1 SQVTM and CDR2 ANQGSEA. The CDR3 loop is CSVGPGTGLREQYF. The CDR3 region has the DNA TGCAGCGTTGGGCCCGGGACAGGACTAAGGGAGCAGTACTTC.

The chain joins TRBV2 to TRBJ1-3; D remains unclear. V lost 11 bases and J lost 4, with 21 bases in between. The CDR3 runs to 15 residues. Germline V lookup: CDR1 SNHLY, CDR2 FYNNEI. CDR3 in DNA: TGTGCCTGGTGCCCCGGCGACTCGTCCGGAAACACCATATATTTT. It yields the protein CAWCPGDSSGNTIYF.

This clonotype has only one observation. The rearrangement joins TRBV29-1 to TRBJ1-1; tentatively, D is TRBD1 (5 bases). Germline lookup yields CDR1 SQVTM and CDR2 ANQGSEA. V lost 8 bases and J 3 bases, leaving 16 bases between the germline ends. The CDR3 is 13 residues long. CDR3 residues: CSLVRAGYTEAFF. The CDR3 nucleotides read TGCAGCTTGGTCAGGGCGGGATACACTGAAGCTTTCTTT.

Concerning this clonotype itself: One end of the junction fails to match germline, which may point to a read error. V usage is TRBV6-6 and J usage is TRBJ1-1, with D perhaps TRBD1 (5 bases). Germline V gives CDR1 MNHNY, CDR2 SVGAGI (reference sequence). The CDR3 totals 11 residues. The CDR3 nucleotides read TGTGCCAGCAGTCCCTTAATAGGGGCAGTCTTT. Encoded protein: CASSPLIGAVF.

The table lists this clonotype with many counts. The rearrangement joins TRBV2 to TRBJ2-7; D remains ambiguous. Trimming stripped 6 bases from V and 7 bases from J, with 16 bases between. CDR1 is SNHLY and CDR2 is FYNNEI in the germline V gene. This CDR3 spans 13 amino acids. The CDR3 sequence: CASRAYSYEEQYF. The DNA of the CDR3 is TGTGCCAGCAGGGCATATTCTTACGAGGAGCAGTACTTC.

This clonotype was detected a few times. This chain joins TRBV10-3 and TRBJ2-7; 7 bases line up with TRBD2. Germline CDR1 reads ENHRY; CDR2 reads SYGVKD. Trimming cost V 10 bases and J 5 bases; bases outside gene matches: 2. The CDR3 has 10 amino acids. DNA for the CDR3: TGTGCCAGCAGCGGGAACGAGCAGTACTTC. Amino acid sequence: CASSGNEQYF.

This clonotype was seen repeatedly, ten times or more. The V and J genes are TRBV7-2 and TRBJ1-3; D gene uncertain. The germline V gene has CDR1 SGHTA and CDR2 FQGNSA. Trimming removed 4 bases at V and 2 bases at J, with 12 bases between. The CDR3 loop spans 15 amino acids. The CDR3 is CASSSARAPGNTIYF. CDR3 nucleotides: TGTGCCAGCAGCTCCGCGCGAGCCCCTGGAAACACCATATATTTT.

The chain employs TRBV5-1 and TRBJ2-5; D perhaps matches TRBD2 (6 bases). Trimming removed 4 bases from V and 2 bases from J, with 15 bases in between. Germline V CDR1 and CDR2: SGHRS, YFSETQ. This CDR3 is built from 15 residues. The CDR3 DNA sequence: TGCGCCAGCAGCCTCCTGGAGGGACCTCAAGAGACCCAGTACTTC. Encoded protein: CASSLLEGPQETQYF.

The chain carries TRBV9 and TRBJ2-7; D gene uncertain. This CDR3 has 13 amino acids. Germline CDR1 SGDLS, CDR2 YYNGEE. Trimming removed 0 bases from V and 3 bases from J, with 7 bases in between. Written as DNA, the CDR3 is TGTGCCAGCAGCGTAGACGTTCTCTACGAGCAGTACTTC. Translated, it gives CASSVDVLYEQYF. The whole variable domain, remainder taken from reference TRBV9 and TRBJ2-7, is DSGVTQTPKHLITATGQRVTLRCSPRSGDLSVYWYQQSLDQGLQFLIQYYNGEERAKGNILERFSAQQFPDLHSELNLSSLELGDSALYFCASSVDVLYEQYFGPGTRLTVT.

As DNA, the CDR3 is TGCAGTGCCAGCCTAAGGGAAAGCCTTCAGGAGACCCAGTACTTC. This encodes CSASLRESLQETQYF. The genes are TRBV20-1 and TRBJ2-5, with D hard to call. The germline V and J ends were trimmed by 6 bases and 5 bases, with 22 bases remaining between them. The CDR3 covers 15 residues. Looked up from germline, CDR1 is DFQATT and CDR2 is SNEGSKA (reference sequence).

The CDR3 DNA sequence: TGTGCCACCAGTGACGATTCCAGCGCAGATACGCAGTATTTT. It specifies CATSDDSSADTQYF. This chain uses TRBV24-1 with TRBJ2-3; the D is unclear. The CDR3 runs 14 residues. Germline-derived CDR1 and CDR2 are KGHDR and SFDVKD. Between the trimmed V and J ends, which lost 4 bases and 4 bases, there was a span of 11 bases.

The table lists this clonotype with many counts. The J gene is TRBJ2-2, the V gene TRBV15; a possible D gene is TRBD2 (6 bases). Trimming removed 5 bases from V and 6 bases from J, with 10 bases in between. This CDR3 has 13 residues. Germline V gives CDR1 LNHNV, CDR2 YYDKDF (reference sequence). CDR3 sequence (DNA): TGTGCCACCAGCTTGGGGAGGTCCGGGGAGCTGTTTTTT. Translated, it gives CATSLGRSGELFF.

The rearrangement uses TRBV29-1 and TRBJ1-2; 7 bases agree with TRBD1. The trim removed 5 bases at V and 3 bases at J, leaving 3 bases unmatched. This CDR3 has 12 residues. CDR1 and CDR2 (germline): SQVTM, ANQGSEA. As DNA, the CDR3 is TGCAGCGTTCGAGACAGGGACTATGGCTACACCTTC. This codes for CSVRDRDYGYTF. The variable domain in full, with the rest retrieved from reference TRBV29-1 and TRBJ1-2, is SAVISQKPSRDICQRGTSLTIQCQVDSQVTMMFWYRQQPGQSLTLIATANQGSEATYESGFVIDKFPISRPNLTFSTLTVSNMSPEDSSIYLCSVRDRDYGYTFGSGTRLTVV.

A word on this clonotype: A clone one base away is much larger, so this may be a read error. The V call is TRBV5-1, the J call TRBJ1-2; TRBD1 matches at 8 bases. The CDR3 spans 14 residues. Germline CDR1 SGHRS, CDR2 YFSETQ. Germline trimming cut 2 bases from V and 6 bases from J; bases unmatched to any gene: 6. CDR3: CASSFPGQVHGYTF. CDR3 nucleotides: TGCGCCAGCAGCTTCCCGGGACAGGTCCATGGCTACACCTTC. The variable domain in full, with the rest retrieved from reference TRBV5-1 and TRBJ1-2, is KAGVTQTPRYLIKTRGQQVTLSCSPISGHRSVSWYQQTPGQGLQFLFEYFSETQRNKGNFPGRFSGRQFSNSRSEMNVSTLELGDSALYLCASSFPGQVHGYTFGSGTRLTVV.

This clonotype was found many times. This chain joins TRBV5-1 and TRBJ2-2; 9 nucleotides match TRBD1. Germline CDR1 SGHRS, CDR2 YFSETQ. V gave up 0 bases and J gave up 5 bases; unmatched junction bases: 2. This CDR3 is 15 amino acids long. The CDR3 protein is CASSLDDRGTGELFF. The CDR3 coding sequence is TGCGCCAGCAGCTTGGATGACAGGGGGACCGGGGAGCTGTTTTTT. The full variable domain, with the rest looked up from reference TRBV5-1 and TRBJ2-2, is KAGVTQTPRYLIKTRGQQVTLSCSPISGHRSVSWYQQTPGQGLQFLFEYFSETQRNKGNFPGRFSGRQFSNSRSEMNVSTLELGDSALYLCASSLDDRGTGELFFGEGSRLTVL.

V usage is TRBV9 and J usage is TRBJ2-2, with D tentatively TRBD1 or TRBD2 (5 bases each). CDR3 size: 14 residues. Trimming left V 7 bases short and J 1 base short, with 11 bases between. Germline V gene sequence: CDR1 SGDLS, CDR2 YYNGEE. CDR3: CASGGRENTGELFF. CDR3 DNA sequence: TGTGCCAGCGGGGGTCGGGAGAACACCGGGGAGCTGTTTTTT.

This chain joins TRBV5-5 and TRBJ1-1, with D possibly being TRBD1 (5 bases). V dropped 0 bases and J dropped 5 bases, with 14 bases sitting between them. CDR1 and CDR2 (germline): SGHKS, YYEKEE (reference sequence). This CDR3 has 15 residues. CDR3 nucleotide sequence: TGTGCCAGCAGCTTGGCGGGGGGGACCGGGACTGAAGCTTTCTTT. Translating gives CASSLAGGTGTEAFF.